The 20 T cell receptor beta chains presented below share a single source sample, sequenced in a study of identical twins. TCRdb recomputed calls from the 5' RACE reads with MiXCR, one row per CDR3 protein. This table holds 690,000 or so distinct CDR3 sequences, approximately 6.1% found once. The sample comprised naive T cells sorted from blood. The receptor set was obtained from a young man in good health.

The J gene is TRBJ2-3, the V gene TRBV27; maybe TRBD2 (6 bases). V lost 7 bases to trimming and J lost 0 bases, with 11 bases between them. Germline V gene data show CDR1 as MNHEY and CDR2 as SMNVEV (reference sequence). CDR3 length equals 14 residues. As DNA, the CDR3 is TGTGCCAGCAACCTCGGGAGTAGCACAGATACGCAGTATTTT. Translation: CASNLGSSTDTQYF.

V usage is TRBV19 and J usage is TRBJ1-5; a possible D gene is TRBD1 (5 bases). Deletions cut 7 bases from V and 2 bases from J, with 15 bases between. The CDR3 has 15 residues. Germline lookup yields CDR1 LNHDA and CDR2 SQIVND (reference sequence). The CDR3 is CASIPLGGGNQPQHF. The CDR3 nucleotides read TGTGCCAGTATCCCCCTGGGGGGTGGCAATCAGCCCCAGCATTTT.

This clonotype came up a few times. The V gene is TRBV20-1, the J gene TRBJ1-5; 7 nucleotides agree with TRBD1. The ends lost 4 bases at V and 3 bases at J; junction bases unmatched: 3. The CDR3 is 13 amino acids. CDR1 is DFQATT and CDR2 is SNEGSKA in the germline V gene (reference sequence). The CDR3 DNA reads TGCAGTGCTATGACAGGGAACAATCAGCCCCAGCATTTT. Translation gives CSAMTGNNQPQHF.

This clonotype has a count of ten or more. The chain couples TRBV6-2 or TRBV6-3 to TRBJ1-6; the D gene is possibly TRBD1 (6 bases). This CDR3 is built from 14 residues. Germline CDR1 is MNHEY and CDR2 is SVGEGT. The V end was cut by 11 bases, the J end by 0 bases, with 11 bases between. The CDR3 reads CAGQSSSYNSPLHF. The CDR3 DNA reads as TGTGCCGGACAGTCCAGCTCCTATAATTCACCCCTCCACTTT.

This clonotype was recorded a few times. This chain connects TRBV5-1 to TRBJ2-7; D possibly corresponds to TRBD2 (6 bases). CDR3 length equals 14 residues. Germline loops: CDR1 SGHRS, CDR2 YFSETQ. V lost 4 bases, J lost 13 bases, and 24 bases lay in between. CDR3 DNA: TGCGCCAGCAGCCTGGGTACATTAGGGGCTAGCGCCTACGTC. Its translation is CASSLGTLGASAYV.

This clonotype was seen ten or more times. This chain links TRBV9 with TRBJ2-1; 7 bases align to TRBD1. Germline CDR1 and CDR2: SGDLS and YYNGEE. Trimming took 0 bases from V and 0 from J; bases not matched to a gene: 3. This CDR3 has 16 residues. The CDR3 reads CASSVEQGSSYNEQFF. The CDR3 DNA reads as TGTGCCAGCAGCGTAGAACAGGGGAGCTCCTACAATGAGCAGTTCTTC. The full variable domain, its missing parts supplied by reference TRBV9 and TRBJ2-1, is DSGVTQTPKHLITATGQRVTLRCSPRSGDLSVYWYQQSLDQGLQFLIQYYNGEERAKGNILERFSAQQFPDLHSELNLSSLELGDSALYFCASSVEQGSSYNEQFFGPGTRLTVL.

At least ten counts were recorded for this clonotype. V and J are TRBV9 and TRBJ2-1; D remains unclear. Germline V CDR1 and CDR2: SGDLS, YYNGEE. V lost 0 bases and J 3 bases, leaving 7 bases between the germline ends. This CDR3 is built from 14 residues. This CDR3 reads CASSVEVGYNEQFF. The DNA for the CDR3 is TGTGCCAGCAGCGTAGAAGTAGGCTACAATGAGCAGTTCTTC.

This chain uses TRBV3-1 with TRBJ2-3; 10 bases agree with TRBD2. This CDR3 comprises 15 residues. V lost 1 base, J lost 5 bases, and 3 bases stayed unmatched. In germline, CDR1 is LGHDT, CDR2 YNNKEL (reference sequence). The CDR3 DNA reads TGTGCCAGCAGCCAAGTGGCTAGCGGGAGAGATACGCAGTATTTT. Its translation is CASSQVASGRDTQYF.

This clonotype has a handful of counts. The rearrangement joins TRBV28 to TRBJ2-2; 8 bases map to TRBD2. CDR3 length: 16 residues. In germline, CDR1 is MDHEN, CDR2 SYDVKM. Germline trimming cut 5 bases from V and 5 bases from J; bases unmatched to any gene: 10. As DNA, the CDR3 is TGTGCCAGCAGTCCCCTATTAGCGGGATATACCGGGGAGCTGTTTTTT. This codes for CASSPLLAGYTGELFF.

This clonotype was seen repeatedly, ten times or more. This sequence joins TRBV25-1 and TRBJ2-3, with TRBD2 as a possible D gene (5 bases). The V end lost 7 bases, the J end lost 5 bases, and 7 bases lay between the germline ends. CDR3 length equals 11 residues. Germline values: CDR1 MGHDK, CDR2 SYGVNS. The CDR3 DNA sequence: TGTGCCAGCAATGGGAGAGATACGCAGTATTTT. Protein: CASNGRDTQYF.

This clonotype was detected many times. The chain uses TRBV13 and TRBJ2-7, with D perhaps matching TRBD2 (6 bases). V shed 0 bases and J shed 3 bases, with 9 bases lying between them. CDR1 and CDR2 (germline): PRHDT, FYEKMQ (reference sequence). The CDR3 runs to 14 residues. CDR3 region: CASSLGPGVYEQYF. CDR3 DNA: TGTGCCAGCAGCTTAGGCCCGGGAGTCTACGAGCAGTACTTC.

In its sample, this clonotype was seen a few times. This chain joins TRBV24-1 and TRBJ2-5, with TRBD1 matching over 7 bases. V was pared by 6 bases and J by 2 bases, with 5 bases of the junction left unmatched. This CDR3 contains 14 residues. CDR1 and CDR2 from the germline V gene are KGHDR and SFDVKD. The CDR3 here is CATSTVGQQETQYF. DNA of the CDR3: TGTGCCACCAGTACTGTGGGACAGCAAGAGACCCAGTACTTC.

This clonotype was seen at least ten times. The V gene is TRBV20-1, the J gene TRBJ2-3; TRBD1 agrees at 7 bases. Germline values: CDR1 DFQATT, CDR2 SNEGSKA (reference sequence). The J segment lost 2 bases and the V segment lost 5 bases, leaving 10 bases of the junction unmatched. The CDR3 sequence is 15 residues long. The CDR3 spells CSAAETGANTDTQYF. CDR3 sequence (DNA): TGCAGTGCTGCCGAAACAGGGGCCAACACAGATACGCAGTATTTT.

In its sample, this clonotype was seen many times. The chain employs TRBV29-1 and TRBJ2-1; D may be TRBD2 (5 bases). V was clipped by 3 bases and J by 7 bases, with 7 bases between them. The CDR3 has 11 amino acids. The germline CDR1 and CDR2 sequences are SQVTM and ANQGSEA. The CDR3 region has the DNA TGCAGCGTTGAGAGGGTTAATGAGCAGTTCTTC. Encoded protein: CSVERVNEQFF.

This clonotype has at least ten counts. In DNA, the CDR3 is TGCGCCAGTACCGACTGGGCCAAAAACATTCAGTACTTC. This codes for CASTDWAKNIQYF. This chain uses TRBV10-2 with TRBJ2-4; the D is unclear. The CDR3 totals 13 residues. CDR1 and CDR2 from the germline V gene are WSHSY and SAAADI. Between the trimmed V and J ends, which lost 9 bases and 1 base, there was a span of 10 bases.

This clonotype was counted only a few times. The chain uses TRBV5-1 and TRBJ2-5, with D maybe TRBD2 (6 bases). V lost 7 bases, J lost 0 bases, and 10 bases lay in between. CDR1 and CDR2 from the germline V gene are SGHRS and YFSETQ. This CDR3 is 13 amino acids long. CDR3 DNA sequence: TGCGCCAGCTGCCGGGACTACCAAGAGACCCAGTACTTC. Translated: CASCRDYQETQYF.

This clonotype was detected many times. The rearrangement joins TRBV29-1 to TRBJ2-2, with D perhaps TRBD1 (6 bases). The V gene's germline CDR1 is SQVTM and CDR2 ANQGSEA. The CDR3 spans 14 residues. Trimming removed 7 bases at V and 5 bases at J, with 17 bases between. The CDR3 protein is CSGRTEVGTGELFF. For the CDR3, the DNA is TGCAGCGGACGGACAGAGGTTGGGACCGGGGAGCTGTTTTTT.

This clonotype was counted ten times or more. DNA of the CDR3: TGTGCCACCAGACCCCGATCGGGGGGAGAGACCCAGTACTTC. It specifies CATRPRSGGETQYF. This chain joins TRBV24-1 and TRBJ2-5; 7 bases are a match to TRBD2. V shed 7 bases and J 4 bases; nucleotides not matched to a gene: 8. Looked up from germline, CDR1 is KGHDR and CDR2 is SFDVKD. This CDR3 region has 14 residues.

The table lists this clonotype with a few counts. The genes are TRBV12-3 or TRBV12-4 and TRBJ2-6; D gene ambiguous. This CDR3 has 17 residues. Trimming cost V 6 bases and J 1 base, with 16 bases left between them. In DNA, the CDR3 is TGTGCCAGCAGCGCGACGGAAGTCTCATCTGGGGCCAACGTCCTGACTTTC. Encoded protein: CASSATEVSSGANVLTF.

This clonotype was found many times. V usage is TRBV20-1 and J usage is TRBJ2-5, with 12 bases lining up with TRBD2. The germline V gene has CDR1 DFQATT and CDR2 SNEGSKA (reference sequence). The CDR3 sequence is 16 residues long. Germline trimming cut 0 bases from V and 2 bases from J; bases unmatched to any gene: 4. The CDR3 DNA reads as TGCAGTGCTAGAGATAAAGGACTAGCGGGACAAGAGACCCAGTACTTC. Its translation: CSARDKGLAGQETQYF.